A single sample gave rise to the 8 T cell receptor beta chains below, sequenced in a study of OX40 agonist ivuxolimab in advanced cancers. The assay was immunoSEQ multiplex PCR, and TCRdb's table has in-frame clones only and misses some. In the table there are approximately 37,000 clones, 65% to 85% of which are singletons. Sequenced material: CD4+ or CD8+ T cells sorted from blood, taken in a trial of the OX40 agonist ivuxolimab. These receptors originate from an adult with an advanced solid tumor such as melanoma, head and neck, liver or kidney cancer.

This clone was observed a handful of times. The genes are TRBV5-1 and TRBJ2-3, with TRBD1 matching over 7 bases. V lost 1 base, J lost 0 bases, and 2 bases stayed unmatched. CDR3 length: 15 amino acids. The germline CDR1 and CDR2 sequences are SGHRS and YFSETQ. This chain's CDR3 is CASSLSTGSTDTQYF. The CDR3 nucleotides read TGCGCCAGCAGCTTGTCGACAGGGAGCACAGATACGCAGTATTTT.

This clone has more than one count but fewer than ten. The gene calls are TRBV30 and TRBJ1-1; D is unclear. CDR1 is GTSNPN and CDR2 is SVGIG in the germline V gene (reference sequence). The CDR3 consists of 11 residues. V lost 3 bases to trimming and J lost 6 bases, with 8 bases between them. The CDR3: CAWRRISEAFF. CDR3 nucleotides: TGTGCCTGGAGGAGGATCTCTGAAGCTTTCTTT.

This chain's CDR3 is CASSLGTGYGYTF. The CDR3, as DNA: TGTGCCAGCAGCCTGGGGACAGGGTATGGCTACACCTTC. J is TRBJ1-2 and V is TRBV7-2; 9 bases map to TRBD1. There are 13 residues in the CDR3. Trimming took 5 bases from V and 5 from J; bases not matched to a gene: 3. Germline values: CDR1 SGHTA, CDR2 FQGNSA.

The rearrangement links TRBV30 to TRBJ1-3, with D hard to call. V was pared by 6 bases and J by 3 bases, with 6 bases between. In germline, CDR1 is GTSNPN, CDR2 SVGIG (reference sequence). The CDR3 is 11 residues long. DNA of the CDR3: TGTGCCTGTTATAGTGGAAACACCATATATTTT. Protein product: CACYSGNTIYF.

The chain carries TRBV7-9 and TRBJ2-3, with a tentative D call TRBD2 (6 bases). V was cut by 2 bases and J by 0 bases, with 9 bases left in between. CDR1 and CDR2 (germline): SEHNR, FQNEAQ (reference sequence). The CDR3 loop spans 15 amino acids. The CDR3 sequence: CASSLYSGSTDTQYF. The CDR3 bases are TGTGCCAGCAGCTTATATAGCGGAAGCACAGATACGCAGTATTTT. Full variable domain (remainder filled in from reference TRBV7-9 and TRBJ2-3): DTGVSQNPRHKITKRGQNVTFRCDPISEHNRLYWYRQTLGQGPEFLTYFQNEAQLEKSRLLSDRFSAERPKGSFSTLEIQRTEQGDSAMYLCASSLYSGSTDTQYFGPGTRLTVL.

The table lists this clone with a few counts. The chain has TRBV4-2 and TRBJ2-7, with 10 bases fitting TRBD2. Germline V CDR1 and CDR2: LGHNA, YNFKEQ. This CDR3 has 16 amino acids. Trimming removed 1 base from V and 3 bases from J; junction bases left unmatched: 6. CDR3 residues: CASSQGRASGGYEQYF. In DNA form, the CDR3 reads TGTGCCAGCAGCCAAGGGAGGGCTAGCGGGGGCTACGAGCAGTACTTC.

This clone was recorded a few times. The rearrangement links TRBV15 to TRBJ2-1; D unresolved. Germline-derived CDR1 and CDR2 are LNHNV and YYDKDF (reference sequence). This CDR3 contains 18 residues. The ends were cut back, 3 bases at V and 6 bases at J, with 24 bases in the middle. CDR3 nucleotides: TGTGCCACCAGCAGCCCTAATGGATTTACGGTCACTTCCAATGAGCAGTTCTTC. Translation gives CATSSPNGFTVTSNEQFF.

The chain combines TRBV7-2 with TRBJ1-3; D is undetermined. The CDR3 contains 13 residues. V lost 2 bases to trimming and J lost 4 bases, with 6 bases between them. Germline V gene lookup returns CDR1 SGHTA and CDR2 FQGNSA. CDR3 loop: CASSLSQGNTIYF. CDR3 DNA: TGTGCCAGCAGCTTAAGTCAGGGAAACACCATATATTTT.